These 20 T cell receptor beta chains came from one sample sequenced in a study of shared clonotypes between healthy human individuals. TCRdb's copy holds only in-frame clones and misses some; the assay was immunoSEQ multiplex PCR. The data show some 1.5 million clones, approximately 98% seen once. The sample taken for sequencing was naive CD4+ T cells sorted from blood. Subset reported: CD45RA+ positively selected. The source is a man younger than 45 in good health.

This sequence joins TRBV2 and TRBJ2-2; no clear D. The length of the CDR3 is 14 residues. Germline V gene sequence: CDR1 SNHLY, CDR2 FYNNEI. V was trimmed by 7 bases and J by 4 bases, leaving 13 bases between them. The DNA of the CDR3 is TGTGCCAGCACCGAGGTGGTGGGCACCGGGGAGCTGTTTTTT. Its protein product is CASTEVVGTGELFF.

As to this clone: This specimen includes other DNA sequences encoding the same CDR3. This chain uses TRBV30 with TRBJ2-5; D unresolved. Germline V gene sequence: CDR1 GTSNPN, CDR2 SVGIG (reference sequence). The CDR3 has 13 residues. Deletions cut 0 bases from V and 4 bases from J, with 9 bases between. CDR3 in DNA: TGTGCCTGGAGTGTAAGGGTCGGAGAGACCCAGTACTTC. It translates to CAWSVRVGETQYF.

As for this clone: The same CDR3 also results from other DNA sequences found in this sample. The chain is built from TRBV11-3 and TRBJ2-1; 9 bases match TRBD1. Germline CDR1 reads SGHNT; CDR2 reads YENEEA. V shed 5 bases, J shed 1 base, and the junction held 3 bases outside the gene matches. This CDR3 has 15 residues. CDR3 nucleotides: TGTGCCAGCAGCCGCGGACAGGGGTCCTACAATGAGCAGTTCTTC. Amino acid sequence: CASSRGQGSYNEQFF.

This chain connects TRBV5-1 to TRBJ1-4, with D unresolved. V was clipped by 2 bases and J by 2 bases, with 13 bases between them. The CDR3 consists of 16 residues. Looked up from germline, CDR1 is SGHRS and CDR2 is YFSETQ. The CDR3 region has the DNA TGCGCCAGCAGCTTTCTGCCCCTTCCCACTAATGAAAAACTGTTTTTT. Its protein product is CASSFLPLPTNEKLFF. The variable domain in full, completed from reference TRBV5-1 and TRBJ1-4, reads KAGVTQTPRYLIKTRGQQVTLSCSPISGHRSVSWYQQTPGQGLQFLFEYFSETQRNKGNFPGRFSGRQFSNSRSEMNVSTLELGDSALYLCASSFLPLPTNEKLFFGSGTQLSVL.

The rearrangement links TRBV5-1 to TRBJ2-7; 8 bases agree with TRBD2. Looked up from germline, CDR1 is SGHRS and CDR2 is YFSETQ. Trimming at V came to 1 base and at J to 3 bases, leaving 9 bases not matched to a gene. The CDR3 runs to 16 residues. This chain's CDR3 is CASSLQAGGPNYEQYF. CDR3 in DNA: TGCGCCAGCAGCTTGCAGGCGGGAGGACCTAACTACGAGCAGTACTTC.

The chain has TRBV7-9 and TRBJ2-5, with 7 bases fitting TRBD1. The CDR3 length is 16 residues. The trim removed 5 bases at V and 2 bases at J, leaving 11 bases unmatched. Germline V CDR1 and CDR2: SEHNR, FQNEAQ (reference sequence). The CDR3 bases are TGTGCCAGCAGCCTAAACATTTTACAGGGGCAAGAGACCCAGTACTTC. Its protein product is CASSLNILQGQETQYF. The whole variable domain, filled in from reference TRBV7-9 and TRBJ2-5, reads DTGVSQNPRHKITKRGQNVTFRCDPISEHNRLYWYRQTLGQGPEFLTYFQNEAQLEKSRLLSDRFSAERPKGSFSTLEIQRTEQGDSAMYLCASSLNILQGQETQYFGPGTRLLVL.

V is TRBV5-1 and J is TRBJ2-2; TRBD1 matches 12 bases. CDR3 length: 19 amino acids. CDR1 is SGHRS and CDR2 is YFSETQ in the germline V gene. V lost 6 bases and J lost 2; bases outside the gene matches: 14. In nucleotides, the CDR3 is TGCGCCAGCACCTTAGGGCTCCTTGGGACAGGGGGCAACACCGGGGAGCTGTTTTTT. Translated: CASTLGLLGTGGNTGELFF.

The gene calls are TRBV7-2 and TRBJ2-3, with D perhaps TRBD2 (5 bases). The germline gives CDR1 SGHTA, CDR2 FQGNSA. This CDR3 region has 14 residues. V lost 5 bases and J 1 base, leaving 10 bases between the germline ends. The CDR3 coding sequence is TGTGCCAGCAGCCTTGGACTCCGCACAGATACGCAGTATTTT. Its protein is CASSLGLRTDTQYF.

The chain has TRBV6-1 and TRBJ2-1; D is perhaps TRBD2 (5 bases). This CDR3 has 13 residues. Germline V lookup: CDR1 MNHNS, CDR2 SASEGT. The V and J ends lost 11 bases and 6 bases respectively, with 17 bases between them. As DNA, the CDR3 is TGTGCCGCAGGAGGACGGATTATCAATGAGCAGTTCTTC. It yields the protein CAAGGRIINEQFF.

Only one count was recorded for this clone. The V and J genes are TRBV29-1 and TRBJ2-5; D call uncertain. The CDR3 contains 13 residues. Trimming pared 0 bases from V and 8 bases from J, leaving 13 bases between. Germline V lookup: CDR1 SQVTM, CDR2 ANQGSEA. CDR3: CSVEEDRLGTQYF. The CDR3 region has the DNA TGCAGCGTTGAAGAGGACCGGCTAGGTACCCAGTACTTC.

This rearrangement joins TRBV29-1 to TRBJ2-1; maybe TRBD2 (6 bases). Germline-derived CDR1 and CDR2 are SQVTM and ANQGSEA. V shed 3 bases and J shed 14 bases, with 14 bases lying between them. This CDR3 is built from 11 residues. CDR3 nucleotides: TGCAGCGTTGACCGGGGGATTAGGGAGTTCTTC. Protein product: CSVDRGIREFF.

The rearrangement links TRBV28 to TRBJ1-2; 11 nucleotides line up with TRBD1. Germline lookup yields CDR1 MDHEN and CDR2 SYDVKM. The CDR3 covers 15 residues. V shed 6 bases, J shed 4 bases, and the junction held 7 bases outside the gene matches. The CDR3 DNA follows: TGTGCCAGCAGCCATAGGACAGGGGGCACCTATGGCTACACCTTC. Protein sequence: CASSHRTGGTYGYTF.

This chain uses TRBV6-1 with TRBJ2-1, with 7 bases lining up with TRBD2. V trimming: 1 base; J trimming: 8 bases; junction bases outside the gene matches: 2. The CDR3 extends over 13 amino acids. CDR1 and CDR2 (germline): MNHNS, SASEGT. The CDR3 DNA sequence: TGTGCCAGCAGTGAAGAGCGGGAAGATGAGCAGTTCTTC. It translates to CASSEEREDEQFF.

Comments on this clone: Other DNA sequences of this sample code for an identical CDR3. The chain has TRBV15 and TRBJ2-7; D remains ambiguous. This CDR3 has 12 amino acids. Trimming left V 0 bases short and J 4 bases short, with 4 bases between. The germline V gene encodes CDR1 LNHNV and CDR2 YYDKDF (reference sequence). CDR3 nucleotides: TGTGCCACCAGCAGAGATGGGTACGAGCAGTACTTC. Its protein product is CATSRDGYEQYF.

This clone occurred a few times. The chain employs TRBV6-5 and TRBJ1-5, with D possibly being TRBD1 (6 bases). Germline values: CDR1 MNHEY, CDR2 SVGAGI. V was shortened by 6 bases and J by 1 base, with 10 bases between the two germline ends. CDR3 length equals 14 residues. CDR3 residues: CASSIDRSNQPQHF. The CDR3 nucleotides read TGTGCCAGCAGCATAGACAGGAGCAATCAGCCCCAGCATTTT.

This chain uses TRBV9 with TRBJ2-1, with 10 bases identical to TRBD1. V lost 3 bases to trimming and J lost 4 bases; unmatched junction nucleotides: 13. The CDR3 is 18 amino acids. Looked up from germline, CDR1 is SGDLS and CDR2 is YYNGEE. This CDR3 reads CASSAGTGDREEYNEQFF. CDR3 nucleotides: TGTGCCAGCAGCGCCGGGACAGGGGATAGGGAGGAATACAATGAGCAGTTCTTC.

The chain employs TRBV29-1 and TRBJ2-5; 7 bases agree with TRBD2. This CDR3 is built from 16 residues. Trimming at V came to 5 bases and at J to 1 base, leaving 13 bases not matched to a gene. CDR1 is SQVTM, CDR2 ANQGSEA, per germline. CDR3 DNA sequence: TGCAGCGTTCGAAGCGGGAAAGGTTTGAGCCAAGAGACCCAGTACTTC. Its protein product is CSVRSGKGLSQETQYF.

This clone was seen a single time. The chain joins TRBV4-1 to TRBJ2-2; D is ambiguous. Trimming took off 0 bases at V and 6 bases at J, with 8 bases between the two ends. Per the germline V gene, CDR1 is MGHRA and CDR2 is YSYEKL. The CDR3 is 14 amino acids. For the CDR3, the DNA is TGCGCCAGCAGCCAAGAATTTACCCCCGGGGAGCTGTTTTTT. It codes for CASSQEFTPGELFF.

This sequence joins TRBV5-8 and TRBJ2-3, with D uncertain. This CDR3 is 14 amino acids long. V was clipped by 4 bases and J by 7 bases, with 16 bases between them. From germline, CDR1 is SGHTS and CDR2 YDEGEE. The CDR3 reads CASSPLGSSHTQYF. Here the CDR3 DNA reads TGTGCCAGCAGCCCTCTGGGTTCCAGTCATACGCAGTATTTT.

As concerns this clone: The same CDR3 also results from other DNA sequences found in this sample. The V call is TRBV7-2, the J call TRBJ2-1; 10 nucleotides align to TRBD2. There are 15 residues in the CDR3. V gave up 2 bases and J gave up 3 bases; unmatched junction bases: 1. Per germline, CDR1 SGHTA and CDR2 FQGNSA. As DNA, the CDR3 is TGTGCCAGCAGCTTATCTAGCGGGGGCTACAATGAGCAGTTCTTC. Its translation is CASSLSSGGYNEQFF.